One sample yielded the 12 T cell receptor beta chains listed below, sequenced in a study of high-grade serous ovarian cancer treatment subgroups (dated by TCRdb to the early 2020s). The receptor library was made with the immunoSEQ multiplex PCR assay. Sourced from immuneACCESS, this table was stored by TCRdb with only in-frame sequences that have V and J called. A share of the clones is absent; for the studies checked, an unresolved V gene accounts for under half, and the remainder has no known explanation. Across this sample there are about 8,000 clones, with 50% to 75% seen only once. Of the sample, 4.5% to 7.5% falls within the top ten clones. Tumor samples were collected prior to definitive surgery or chemotherapy. The sequenced material came from tumor tissue. The source of these receptors is a human donor with high-grade serous ovarian cancer.

This clone is termed medium-sized. The V gene is TRBV9, the J gene TRBJ2-6; D remains ambiguous. V was cut by 3 bases and J by 1 base, with 17 bases left in between. The CDR3 is 18 residues long. From germline, CDR1 is SGDLS and CDR2 YYNGEE. DNA of the CDR3: TGTGCCAGCAGCGCCCCTAGGTGGGAACTTTCTGGGGCCAACGTCCTGACTTTC. Translating gives CASSAPRWELSGANVLTF. The full variable domain, with the rest looked up from reference TRBV9 and TRBJ2-6, is DSGVTQTPKHLITATGQRVTLRCSPRSGDLSVYWYQQSLDQGLQFLIQYYNGEERAKGNILERFSAQQFPDLHSELNLSSLELGDSALYFCASSAPRWELSGANVLTFGAGSRLTVL.

The chain joins TRBV27 to TRBJ2-4, with 7 bases identical to TRBD2. The trim removed 1 base at V and 5 bases at J, leaving 5 bases unmatched. From germline, CDR1 is MNHEY and CDR2 SMNVEV (reference sequence). The CDR3 loop spans 15 amino acids. The CDR3 spells CASSLFASGENIQYF. The CDR3 DNA is TGTGCCAGCAGTTTATTTGCTAGCGGCGAAAACATTCAGTACTTC.

J is TRBJ2-1 and V is TRBV30; TRBD1 or TRBD2 may be the D gene (6 bases each). Germline CDR1 GTSNPN, CDR2 SVGIG (reference sequence). This CDR3 is 17 amino acids long. Trimming stripped 4 bases from V and 1 base from J, with 20 bases between. The chain's CDR3 is CAWKGGADQGSYNEQFF. Here the CDR3 DNA reads TGTGCCTGGAAAGGCGGGGCCGACCAGGGGTCCTACAATGAGCAGTTCTTC.

J is TRBJ1-5 and V is TRBV28; D is unclear. CDR1 and CDR2 (germline): MDHEN, SYDVKM. The CDR3 runs to 15 residues. Trimming shortened V by 2 bases and J by 9 bases, and 17 bases separated the two germline ends. The CDR3 reads CASSLPGAGGLPQHF. CDR3 nucleotide sequence: TGTGCCAGCAGTTTACCCGGCGCCGGTGGGTTGCCCCAGCATTTT.

V usage is TRBV25-1 and J usage is TRBJ2-3; tentative D call: TRBD2 (5 bases). The CDR3 runs to 14 residues. Per germline, CDR1 MGHDK and CDR2 SYGVNS. Trimming left V 1 base short and J 5 bases short, with 10 bases between. The CDR3 protein is CASSEFTAGDTQYF. CDR3 DNA sequence: TGTGCCAGCAGTGAATTTACGGCGGGAGATACGCAGTATTTT.

Only a few counts were recorded for this clone. The chain links TRBV2 to TRBJ1-2, with a tentative D call TRBD1 (6 bases). Trimming shortened V by 9 bases and J by 5 bases, and 13 bases separated the two germline ends. Germline-derived CDR1 and CDR2 are SNHLY and FYNNEI. The CDR3 extends over 12 amino acids. CDR3 coding DNA: TGTGCCAGTGATCAGGGGTCTTATGGCTACACCTTC. The encoded protein is CASDQGSYGYTF.

The rearrangement links TRBV27 to TRBJ1-1; D gene unclear. The CDR3 sequence is 14 residues long. Trimming took 3 bases from V and 4 from J, leaving 12 bases between them. CDR1 and CDR2 from the germline V gene are MNHEY and SMNVEV (reference sequence). The CDR3 bases are TGTGCCAGCAGTTTTTCTCATGTAAGCACTGAAGCTTTCTTT. This codes for CASSFSHVSTEAFF.

In its sample, this clone ranks as medium-sized. The chain has TRBV16 and TRBJ2-2, with D perhaps TRBD1 (6 bases). From germline, CDR1 is KGHSY and CDR2 FQNENV. Trimming took 1 base from V and 9 from J, leaving 15 bases between them. CDR3 size: 15 residues. The CDR3 nucleotides read TGTGCCAGCAGCCAATGGGACACAGGGAATCGGGAGCTGTTTTTT. Translating gives CASSQWDTGNRELFF.

The chain combines TRBV5-4 with TRBJ1-2; weak D call: TRBD1 (6 bases). The V gene's germline CDR1 is SGHNT and CDR2 YYREEE (reference sequence). The CDR3 is made up of 16 amino acids. V lost 4 bases and J 6 bases, leaving 22 bases between the germline ends. DNA for the CDR3: TGTGCCAGCAGCCCCGGGCTTAGGTCAGGGGCAAATGGCTACACCTTC. As protein: CASSPGLRSGANGYTF.

This chain links TRBV7-8 with TRBJ1-6; D gene unclear. The germline V gene has CDR1 SGHVS and CDR2 FQNEAQ. Trimming left V 5 bases short and J 6 bases short, with 8 bases between. The CDR3 extends over 13 amino acids. CDR3 in DNA: TGTGCCAGCAGCGTACAGCTTAATTCACCCCTCCACTTT. This codes for CASSVQLNSPLHF.

This chain connects TRBV27 to TRBJ2-7; D is unresolved. The V gene's germline CDR1 is MNHEY and CDR2 SMNVEV (reference sequence). The CDR3 covers 13 residues. V lost 3 bases to trimming and J lost 1 base, with 7 bases between them. In DNA form, the CDR3 reads TGTGCCAGCAGTTTCGACCTATCCTACGAGCAGTACTTC. Amino acids: CASSFDLSYEQYF.

V is TRBV30 and J is TRBJ2-7; 9 nucleotides match TRBD1. The J segment lost 2 bases and the V segment lost 1 base, leaving 6 bases of the junction unmatched. The CDR3 runs to 15 residues. Per germline, CDR1 GTSNPN and CDR2 SVGIG (reference sequence). In nucleotides, the CDR3 is TGTGCCTGGAGTGCTCGCCGGGACAGGGCCTACGAGCAGTACTTC. Translation: CAWSARRDRAYEQYF.